This T cell receptor beta chain appears in the sequencing data of a study of blood T cell repertoires in COVID-19. The CDR3 is 15 residues long. V shed 8 bases and J 0 bases; nucleotides not matched to a gene: 8. CDR1 and CDR2 from the germline V gene are SGDLS and YYNGEE. Method: immunoSEQ multiplex PCR; TCRdb's copy keeps in-frame clones and lacks some. The table shows 120,000 to 150,000 clones, with 70% to 90% occurring only once. This chain links TRBV9 with TRBJ2-1, with 7 bases matching TRBD1. The sequence derives from a man in his 60s with active or convalescent COVID-19. The sequenced material came from peripheral blood. The CDR3 region is CASGQAGSSYNEQFF. The CDR3 region has the DNA TGTGCCAGTGGACAGGCTGGAAGCTCCTACAATGAGCAGTTCTTC.